These 23 T cell receptor beta chains originate from one sample sequenced in a study of Ad26.COV2.S vaccination and SARS-CoV-2 variants. Data came from immunoSEQ multiplex PCR; TCRdb stores just in-frame clones and leaves some out. The repertoire consists of 250,000 to 300,000 clones, with around 87% occurring once and the leading ten covering more than 2.5%. Treatment given: over 15 received Ad26.COV2.S at low or high dose, single or two shots; roughly 5 received placebo; per-sample allocation not given. Sampling was performed 63 days after the first vaccine or placebo injection. The source was peripheral blood, collected in a trial of Ad26.COV2.S vaccine versus placebo. All receptors come from a person between 18 and 65 years old who received the Ad26.COV2.S COVID-19 vaccine or a placebo.

The rearrangement joins TRBV5-1 to TRBJ2-5; D gene ambiguous. Germline V gives CDR1 SGHRS, CDR2 YFSETQ. V was clipped by 3 bases and J by 5 bases, with 8 bases between them. CDR3 length: 12 amino acids. The CDR3 coding sequence is TGCGCCAGCAGCTGGCAGGAGGAGACCCAGTACTTC. Amino acid sequence: CASSWQEETQYF.

The sample holds a few counts of this clone. This chain's CDR3 is CASSIPSNGLFEAFF. In nucleotides, the CDR3 is TGTGCCAGTAGTATACCATCGAACGGCCTATTTGAAGCTTTCTTT. The rearrangement joins TRBV19 to TRBJ1-1; no reliable D call. The CDR3 consists of 15 residues. Germline assignment: CDR1 LNHDA and CDR2 SQIVND (reference sequence). The ends were cut back, 2 bases at V and 7 bases at J, with 17 bases in the middle.

The gene calls are TRBV14 and TRBJ1-1; D may be TRBD1 (6 bases). Trimming took off 0 bases at V and 3 bases at J, with 17 bases between the two ends. Germline assignment: CDR1 SGHDN and CDR2 FVKESK. The CDR3 has 17 residues. The CDR3 loop reads CASSQEWGRRGDTEAFF. The CDR3 DNA follows: TGTGCCAGCAGCCAAGAGTGGGGAAGAAGGGGGGACACTGAAGCTTTCTTT.

The chain combines TRBV30 with TRBJ2-5; TRBD2 might be the D (6 bases). CDR3 size: 15 residues. V was clipped by 2 bases and J by 7 bases, with 20 bases between them. Germline-derived CDR1 and CDR2 are GTSNPN and SVGIG (reference sequence). The CDR3: CAWSSPGLVLRTQYF. Written as DNA, the CDR3 is TGTGCCTGGAGTTCTCCGGGACTCGTTTTGAGGACCCAGTACTTC.

The count of this clone is one. This chain joins TRBV11-2 and TRBJ2-7; 11 nucleotides agree with TRBD2. This CDR3 has 15 amino acids. Germline V gene sequence: CDR1 SGHAT, CDR2 FQNNGV. V was pared by 5 bases and J by 1 base, with 4 bases of the junction left unmatched. The CDR3: CASSPVAGGSYEQYF. CDR3 in DNA: TGTGCCAGCAGCCCGGTAGCGGGAGGGTCCTACGAGCAGTACTTC.

This chain links TRBV4-1 with TRBJ2-3; 13 nucleotides line up with TRBD2. The length of the CDR3 is 15 residues. Germline lookup yields CDR1 MGHRA and CDR2 YSYEKL. J gave up 6 bases and V 4 bases, and 4 bases lay outside the gene matches. The DNA for the CDR3 is TGCGCCAGCAGCCCGACTAGCGGGGGGAGGGATACGCAGTATTTT. Translation gives CASSPTSGGRDTQYF.

Written as DNA, the CDR3 is TGTGCCAGCAGCTTAGGGTGGGGAAAACTGTTTTTT. Protein product: CASSLGWGKLFF. The J gene is TRBJ1-4, the V gene TRBV7-8; D is ambiguous. Germline loops: CDR1 SGHVS, CDR2 FQNEAQ. This CDR3 spans 12 amino acids. Trimming left V 1 base short and J 10 bases short, with 7 bases between.

CDR3 coding DNA: TGTGCCATCAGGGCGTTCATAAACGGCTACACCTTC. It translates to CAIRAFINGYTF. The rearrangement links TRBV10-3 to TRBJ1-2, with D unclear. V lost 6 bases, J lost 8 bases, and 13 bases lay in between. The germline CDR1 and CDR2 sequences are ENHRY and SYGVKD. The CDR3 extends over 12 amino acids.

This chain connects TRBV27 to TRBJ2-5, with a tentative D call TRBD1 (6 bases). CDR1 and CDR2 (germline): MNHEY, SMNVEV (reference sequence). The V end was cut by 3 bases, the J end by 3 bases, with 11 bases between. CDR3 length: 14 amino acids. Here the CDR3 reads CASSLLAGEETQYF. As DNA, the CDR3 is TGTGCCAGCAGTTTGCTTGCAGGGGAAGAGACCCAGTACTTC.

J is TRBJ2-5 and V is TRBV27; D may match TRBD1 or TRBD2 (5 bases each). Trimming took off 7 bases at V and 2 bases at J, with 20 bases between the two ends. Germline assignment: CDR1 MNHEY and CDR2 SMNVEV (reference sequence). This CDR3 spans 16 amino acids. CDR3 DNA sequence: TGTGCCAGCACCCTAACATTGGGGGAGTCGCAAGAGACCCAGTACTTC. Translating it yields CASTLTLGESQETQYF.

This chain joins TRBV19 and TRBJ1-1; unclear D gene. The CDR3 is made up of 14 amino acids. Trimming removed 5 bases from V and 0 bases from J, with 10 bases in between. Germline V lookup: CDR1 LNHDA, CDR2 SQIVND (reference sequence). The CDR3 bases are TGTGCCAGTAGTCAAGGAGGTATGAACACTGAAGCTTTCTTT. It codes for CASSQGGMNTEAFF. Full variable domain (remainder filled in from reference TRBV19 and TRBJ1-1): DGGITQSPKYLFRKEGQNVTLSCEQNLNHDAMYWYRQDPGQGLRLIYYSQIVNDFQKGDIAEGYSVSREKKESFPLTVTSAQKNPTAFYLCASSQGGMNTEAFFGQGTRLTVV.

V usage is TRBV9 and J usage is TRBJ2-5, with D perhaps assigned TRBD1 or TRBD2 (5 bases each). The germline V and J ends were trimmed by 1 base and 3 bases, with 13 bases remaining between them. This CDR3 has 15 amino acids. From germline, CDR1 is SGDLS and CDR2 YYNGEE. CDR3 in amino acids: CASSVQGSGKETQYF. In nucleotides, the CDR3 is TGTGCCAGCAGCGTACAGGGCAGCGGTAAAGAGACCCAGTACTTC.

This clone was counted only a few times. The gene calls are TRBV7-9 and TRBJ2-2; D is undetermined. Per germline, CDR1 SEHNR and CDR2 FQNEAQ (reference sequence). The CDR3 loop spans 12 amino acids. Trimming cost V 3 bases and J 3 bases, with 2 bases left between them. CDR3 residues: CASSFYTGELFF. The CDR3 nucleotides are TGTGCCAGCAGCTTCTACACCGGGGAGCTGTTTTTT. The variable domain in full, with the rest retrieved from reference TRBV7-9 and TRBJ2-2, is DTGVSQNPRHKITKRGQNVTFRCDPISEHNRLYWYRQTLGQGPEFLTYFQNEAQLEKSRLLSDRFSAERPKGSFSTLEIQRTEQGDSAMYLCASSFYTGELFFGEGSRLTVL.

The CDR3 reads CATSDSRQGADGYTF. The CDR3 DNA reads TGTGCCACCAGTGATTCCCGACAGGGGGCTGATGGCTACACCTTC. V is TRBV24-1 and J is TRBJ1-2; 10 nucleotides line up with TRBD1. This CDR3 comprises 15 residues. V trimming: 2 bases; J trimming: 6 bases; junction bases outside the gene matches: 5. Looked up from germline, CDR1 is KGHDR and CDR2 is SFDVKD.

The chain couples TRBV6-5 to TRBJ1-1; D gene ambiguous. Germline-derived CDR1 and CDR2 are MNHEY and SVGAGI. This CDR3 contains 13 residues. The V end was cut by 4 bases, the J end by 4 bases, with 10 bases between. The CDR3 region has the DNA TGTGCCAGCAGTTTCCGAGCCATCACTGAAGCTTTCTTT. This translates into CASSFRAITEAFF.

The chain employs TRBV3-1 (or the pseudogene TRBV3-2) and TRBJ2-3; weak D call: TRBD2 (7 bases). Deletions cut 8 bases from V and 7 bases from J, with 25 bases between. Germline V CDR1 and CDR2: LGHDT, YNNKEL (reference sequence). This CDR3 contains 16 residues. The CDR3 DNA is TGTGCCAGCGAAGACGCTTGGGGGGGCCAGCGGCATACGCAGTATTTT. This gives the protein CASEDAWGGQRHTQYF.

The V and J genes are TRBV4-1 and TRBJ2-5; D is unresolved. V gave up 0 bases and J gave up 6 bases, with 20 bases separating them. The CDR3 is made up of 17 amino acids. Germline values: CDR1 MGHRA, CDR2 YSYEKL. For the CDR3, the DNA is TGCGCCAGCAGCCAAGAAAGTAATCTAGGGTACTGGCAGACCCAGTACTTC. Protein sequence: CASSQESNLGYWQTQYF.

V usage is TRBV6-5 and J usage is TRBJ1-6, with D unresolved. Trimming took off 0 bases at V and 8 bases at J, with 11 bases between the two ends. Germline lookup yields CDR1 MNHEY and CDR2 SVGAGI. The CDR3 is made up of 15 amino acids. The CDR3 spells CASSYSLAADSPLHF. DNA for the CDR3: TGTGCCAGCAGTTACTCCTTGGCAGCGGATTCACCCCTCCACTTT.

The chain couples TRBV5-8 to TRBJ1-1; D not resolved. The V and J ends lost 0 bases and 5 bases respectively, with 14 bases between them. Germline V gene sequence: CDR1 SGHTS, CDR2 YDEGEE. The CDR3 contains 15 residues. This chain's CDR3 is CASSLGFDGRTEAFF. DNA for the CDR3: TGTGCCAGCAGCTTGGGCTTTGACGGGAGAACTGAAGCTTTCTTT.

The CDR3 bases are TGTGCCAGTAGTATGCGGGCAGCGGGGAACACTGAAGCTTTCTTT. It yields the protein CASSMRAAGNTEAFF. V is TRBV19 and J is TRBJ1-1; D not resolved. Trimming removed 3 bases from V and 1 base from J, with 12 bases in between. CDR1 is LNHDA and CDR2 is SQIVND in the germline V gene (reference sequence). The CDR3 covers 15 residues.

This CDR3 reads CASSLLRGPYEQYF. The CDR3 bases are TGTGCCAGCAGCTTATTACGGGGGCCCTACGAGCAGTACTTC. The chain has TRBV11-2 and TRBJ2-7, with D possibly called TRBD1 or TRBD2 (6 bases each). The length of the CDR3 is 14 residues. CDR1 SGHAT and CDR2 FQNNGV come from the germline V gene. The V and J ends lost 2 bases and 2 bases respectively, with 10 bases between them.

This clone showed up just a few times. The V gene is TRBV2, the J gene TRBJ2-6; no definite D call. There are 14 residues in the CDR3. Trimming took off 5 bases at V and 0 bases at J, with 5 bases between the two ends. Germline values: CDR1 SNHLY, CDR2 FYNNEI. The CDR3 nucleotides are TGTGCCAGCAGTAGAAACTCTGGGGCCAACGTCCTGACTTTC. Translating it yields CASSRNSGANVLTF. Complete variable domain (other parts from reference TRBV2 and TRBJ2-6): EPEVTQTPSHQVTQMGQEVILRCVPISNHLYFYWYRQILGQKVEFLVSFYNNEISEKSEIFDDQFSVERPDGSNFTLKIRSTKLEDSAMYFCASSRNSGANVLTFGAGSRLTVL.

The chain uses TRBV5-1 and TRBJ2-3; the D is unclear. The CDR3 has 15 residues. Germline CDR1 and CDR2: SGHRS and YFSETQ. Trimming took off 1 base at V and 4 bases at J, with 13 bases between the two ends. The CDR3 DNA sequence: TGCGCCAGCAGCTTGTCAGTGACTGGGGCAGATACGCAGTATTTT. It yields the protein CASSLSVTGADTQYF.